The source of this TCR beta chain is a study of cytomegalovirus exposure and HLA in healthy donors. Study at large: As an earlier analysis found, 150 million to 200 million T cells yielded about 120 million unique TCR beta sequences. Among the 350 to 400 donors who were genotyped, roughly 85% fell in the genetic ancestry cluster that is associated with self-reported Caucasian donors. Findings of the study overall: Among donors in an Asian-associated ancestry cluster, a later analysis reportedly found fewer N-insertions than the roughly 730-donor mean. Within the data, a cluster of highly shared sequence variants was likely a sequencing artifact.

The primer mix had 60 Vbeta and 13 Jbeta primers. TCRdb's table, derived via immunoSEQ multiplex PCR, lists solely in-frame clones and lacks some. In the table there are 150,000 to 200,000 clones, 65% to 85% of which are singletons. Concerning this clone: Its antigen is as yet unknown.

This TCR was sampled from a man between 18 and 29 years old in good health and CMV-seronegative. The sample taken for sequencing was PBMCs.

CDR3 DNA: TGTGCCAGCAGTGTACAGGGGGCCTGGGGCACTGAAGCTTTCTTT. Translation: CASSVQGAWGTEAFF. The chain links TRBV9 to TRBJ1-1, with 9 bases that match TRBD1. Per the germline V gene, CDR1 is SGDLS and CDR2 is YYNGEE. With V trimmed by 5 bases and J by 4 bases, 9 bases remained unmatched. The CDR3 has 15 residues.